A single TCR beta chain is shown here with its context. Its antigen specificity is not known. One base away there is no much larger clone; base qualities are not given. TCRbeta CDR3 regions were amplified from genomic DNA using the immunoSEQ Assay, a bias-controlled multiplex PCR. The authors' analysis ran thus. Within the assay, amplification of reference gene primers was used to estimate how many nucleated cells each sample contained. To quantify the absolute abundance of each unique TCRbeta CDR3 rearrangement, sequence reads were collapsed and filtered. For each sample, productive Simpson clonality was calculated as the square root of Simpson's diversity index over productive rearrangements. Imported from immuneACCESS, the table was reduced by TCRdb to in-frame sequences with V and J called. These copies leave out some clones; in studies compared against another copy, an unresolved V gene accounts for under half, and the cause of the remainder is not known. Clonal size and the V and J genes are those of that table, whereas D and trimming came from the DNA. This sample comprises more than 250,000 clones, about 86% of them detected only once. Roughly 1.1% of the sample comes from the top ten.

The germline V gene sets CDR1 to SGHVS and CDR2 to FQNEAQ. The CDR3 goes from the cysteine to the phenylalanine over 15 residues. CDR3 DNA is the only sequence kept; it has 45 bases, read in frame from the first base. V ends up 0 bases short and J 8 bases short, with an unmatched junction base count of 4. This sample stems from a study of blood T cell repertoires in COVID-19 (dated by TCRdb to 2018 to 2020). Concerning the study at large: The collaborator samples originated in the United States, Italy and Spain and spanned the acute and convalescent phases of COVID-19. The material from the prospective study consisted of cDNA or gDNA derived from T cells, B-cell-depleted T cells, or PBMCs. The dataset comprised deeply sampled blood TCRbeta repertoires from subjects exposed to, actively infected with, or recovered from COVID-19. A freely available public database, intended as a resource for researchers studying the immune response to SARS-CoV-2, is where the repertoires were released. Samples came from the ongoing ImmuneRACE study (first 160 participants) plus 1,254 subjects from 6 global collaborators. A de-identified subject ID, COVID-19 status, age in years and sex were almost always included in the sample metadata. HLA class I and class II types, where available, came from metadata supplied by the sample provider rather than from assay-based typing. Summary of the overall study and its limitations: The quantity of clinical and demographic metadata differed by source and by participant and was supplied without curation.

Whole blood was collected in K2EDTA tubes by collaborating institutions according to the institutions' own protocols. For TCRbeta analysis, collaborators shipped samples as frozen whole blood, isolated PBMCs, or DNA extracted from either of those sample types. This sequence uses TRBV7-8 and TRBJ1-6; 7 junctional bases match TRBD1. The clonotype was recovered from a woman aged 45 to 65 with acute or convalescent COVID-19. The specimen was peripheral blood. CDR3 reads: CASSLAGTAYSPLHF. The DNA is as follows: TGTGCCAGCAGCTTAGCCGGGACAGCATATTCACCCCTCCACTTT.